This is a list of T cell receptor beta chains from one sample in a study of CD8+CD57+ T cells in acquired aplastic anemia. TCRdb re-called the reads through MiXCR, storing one row per CDR3 protein. This table has about 170,000 distinct CDR3 sequences, roughly 63% appearing once. Source material: sorted CD4+, CD8+, or CD8+CD57+ T cells (not recorded which) from PBMCs. Receptors originate from a human donor in good health. CDR3s include the opening cysteine and the closing phenylalanine or tryptophan. A D gene is named only where the DNA matches it firmly. Only part of the rows carry a size: once, few, many, or a class if the clone is expanded.

j_gene: TRBJ2-7; d_gene: NA; abundance: many; v_gene: TRBV7-9; CDR3aa: CASSLEGVGSSYEQYF; CDR3nt: TGTGCCAGCAGCTTAGAAGGAGTCGGGAGCTCCTACGAGCAGTACTTC
j_gene: TRBJ2-7; d_gene: TRBD2; abundance: few; v_gene: TRBV5-5; CDR3aa: CASSLAPLAKASEQYF; CDR3nt: TGTGCCAGCAGCTTGGCCCCACTAGCGAAAGCGTCCGAGCAGTACTTC
j_gene: TRBJ2-3; d_gene: NA; abundance: few; v_gene: TRBV7-2; CDR3aa: CASRYSTDTQYF; CDR3nt: TGTGCCAGCAGGTATAGCACAGATACGCAGTATTTT
j_gene: TRBJ1-5; d_gene: NA; abundance: NA; v_gene: TRBV29-1; CDR3aa: CSVAQGFNQPQHF; CDR3nt: TGCAGCGTTGCACAGGGTTTTAATCAGCCCCAGCATTTT
j_gene: TRBJ2-3; d_gene: NA; abundance: NA; v_gene: TRBV7-2; CDR3aa: CASSLVAETDTQYF; CDR3nt: TGTGCCAGCAGCTTAGTGGCCGAGACAGATACGCAGTATTTT
j_gene: TRBJ2-3; d_gene: NA; abundance: few; v_gene: TRBV3-1; CDR3aa: CASSQLGDTSTDTQYF; CDR3nt: TGTGCCAGCAGCCAATTGGGCGATACTAGCACAGATACGCAGTATTTT
j_gene: TRBJ2-3; d_gene: TRBD2; abundance: few; v_gene: TRBV2; CDR3aa: CASSEGGGGAWDTQYF; CDR3nt: TGTGCCAGCAGTGAAGGGGGCGGGGGGGCTTGGGATACGCAGTATTTT
j_gene: TRBJ2-7; d_gene: NA; abundance: few; v_gene: TRBV9; CDR3aa: CASSVVPSYEQYF; CDR3nt: TGTGCCAGCAGCGTAGTTCCTAGCTACGAGCAGTACTTC
j_gene: TRBJ2-1; d_gene: NA; abundance: NA; v_gene: TRBV24-1; CDR3aa: CATSDPGGESYNEQFF; CDR3nt: TGTGCCACCAGTGACCCCGGCGGCGAGTCCTACAATGAGCAGTTCTTC
j_gene: TRBJ2-7; d_gene: NA; abundance: few; v_gene: TRBV20-1; CDR3aa: CSVGGPSSYEQYF; CDR3nt: TGCAGTGTGGGCGGTCCTAGCTCCTACGAGCAGTACTTC
j_gene: TRBJ2-6; d_gene: NA; abundance: few; v_gene: TRBV7-2; CDR3aa: CASFGANVLTF; CDR3nt: TGTGCCAGCTTTGGGGCCAACGTCCTGACTTTC
j_gene: TRBJ2-2; d_gene: NA; abundance: NA; v_gene: TRBV7-8; CDR3aa: CASSLSQGANTGELFF; CDR3nt: TGTGCCAGCAGCTTATCACAGGGCGCGAACACCGGGGAGCTGTTTTTT
j_gene: TRBJ1-5; d_gene: NA; abundance: NA; v_gene: TRBV24-1; CDR3aa: CATSDPGSGNQPQHF; CDR3nt: TGTGCCACCAGTGATCCTGGGTCGGGTAACCAGCCCCAGCATTTT
j_gene: TRBJ2-1; d_gene: NA; abundance: NA; v_gene: TRBV24-1; CDR3aa: CATSDFETGGCSNEQFF; CDR3nt: TGTGCCACCAGTGATTTCGAGACAGGAGGGTGTTCCAATGAGCAGTTCTTC
j_gene: TRBJ2-1; d_gene: TRBD2; abundance: many; v_gene: TRBV6-2/TRBV6-3; CDR3aa: CASSALADEQFF; CDR3nt: TGTGCCAGCAGTGCCCTAGCGGATGAGCAGTTCTTC
j_gene: TRBJ2-7; d_gene: TRBD2; abundance: NA; v_gene: TRBV5-1; CDR3aa: CASSPEGGRGYEQYF; CDR3nt: TGTGCCAGCAGCCCGGAGGGCGGGAGGGGTTACGAGCAGTACTTC
j_gene: TRBJ1-6; d_gene: NA; abundance: many; v_gene: TRBV9; CDR3aa: CASSGRPPTPNDNSPLHF; CDR3nt: TGTGCCAGCAGCGGACGCCCGCCTACTCCTAATGACAATTCACCCCTCCACTTT
j_gene: TRBJ1-1; d_gene: NA; abundance: NA; v_gene: TRBV7-2; CDR3aa: CASSSPGINAFF; CDR3nt: TGTGCCAGCAGCTCCCCAGGGATTAACGCTTTCTTT
j_gene: TRBJ2-3; d_gene: NA; abundance: NA; v_gene: TRBV10-3; CDR3aa: CAISESTEHTQYF; CDR3nt: TGTGCCATCAGTGAGTCGACAGAACATACGCAGTATTTT
j_gene: TRBJ2-1; d_gene: NA; abundance: few; v_gene: TRBV15; CDR3aa: CATSSGNEQFF; CDR3nt: TGTGCCACCAGCAGCGGTAATGAGCAGTTCTTC
j_gene: TRBJ1-1; d_gene: NA; abundance: many; v_gene: TRBV5-6; CDR3aa: CASSPTGNTEAFF; CDR3nt: TGTGCCAGCAGCCCGACAGGGAACACTGAAGCTTTCTTT
j_gene: TRBJ2-7; d_gene: TRBD1; abundance: medium-sized; v_gene: TRBV20-1; CDR3aa: CSARGLDRGISYEQYF; CDR3nt: TGCAGTGCTAGGGGATTGGACAGGGGGATTTCCTACGAGCAGTACTTC
j_gene: TRBJ2-1; d_gene: TRBD2; abundance: NA; v_gene: TRBV7-3; CDR3aa: CASSSGASGVYNEQFF; CDR3nt: TGTGCCAGCAGCTCCGGGGCTAGCGGGGTCTACAATGAGCAGTTCTTC
j_gene: TRBJ1-1; d_gene: NA; abundance: many; v_gene: TRBV5-1; CDR3aa: CASSLDMMGTEAFF; CDR3nt: TGCGCCAGCAGCTTGGACATGATGGGCACTGAAGCTTTCTTT
j_gene: TRBJ2-3; d_gene: NA; abundance: NA; v_gene: TRBV10-3; CDR3aa: CAISESAARSDTQYF; CDR3nt: TGTGCCATCAGTGAGTCCGCCGCTCGGTCGGATACGCAGTATTTT
j_gene: TRBJ2-6; d_gene: TRBD2; abundance: NA; v_gene: TRBV24-1; CDR3aa: CATSGGGLSGANVLTF; CDR3nt: TGTGCCACCAGTGGGGGGGGACTATCTGGGGCCAACGTCCTGACTTTC
j_gene: TRBJ2-3; d_gene: TRBD1; abundance: NA; v_gene: TRBV5-6; CDR3aa: CASSPTGTLDTDTQYF; CDR3nt: TGTGCCAGCTCCCCGACAGGGACCCTCGACACAGATACGCAGTATTTT
j_gene: TRBJ2-1; d_gene: NA; abundance: NA; v_gene: TRBV20-1; CDR3aa: CSVRNQAKNEQFF; CDR3nt: TGCAGTGTAAGAAATCAGGCCAAGAATGAGCAGTTCTTC
j_gene: TRBJ2-6; d_gene: NA; abundance: few; v_gene: TRBV11-3; CDR3aa: CASSDYTANVLTF; CDR3nt: TGTGCCAGCAGCGACTACACGGCCAACGTCCTGACTTTC
j_gene: TRBJ2-5; d_gene: NA; abundance: once; v_gene: TRBV7-9; CDR3aa: CASGLGSQETQYF; CDR3nt: TGCGCCAGCGGCTTGGGGTCACAAGAGACCCAGTACTTC
j_gene: TRBJ2-5; d_gene: NA; abundance: NA; v_gene: TRBV12-3/TRBV12-4; CDR3aa: CASSQGGSGETQYF; CDR3nt: TGTGCCAGCAGCCAAGGGGGGAGTGGAGAGACCCAGTACTTC
j_gene: TRBJ2-7; d_gene: TRBD1; abundance: NA; v_gene: TRBV2; CDR3aa: CASSVSTGVLGEQYF; CDR3nt: TGTGCCAGCAGTGTATCGACAGGGGTACTTGGCGAGCAGTACTTC
j_gene: TRBJ1-2; d_gene: NA; abundance: NA; v_gene: TRBV9; CDR3aa: CASSRDRSSANYGYTF; CDR3nt: TGTGCCAGCAGCCGGGACCGTTCTTCAGCTAACTATGGCTACACCTTC
j_gene: TRBJ2-1; d_gene: NA; abundance: NA; v_gene: TRBV7-3; CDR3aa: CASSSGGKQFF; CDR3nt: TGTGCCAGCAGCTCCGGGGGAAAGCAGTTCTTC
j_gene: TRBJ2-7; d_gene: NA; abundance: NA; v_gene: TRBV7-3; CDR3aa: CASSGFYEQYF; CDR3nt: TGTGCCAGCAGCGGGTTCTACGAGCAGTACTTC
j_gene: TRBJ1-6; d_gene: TRBD1; abundance: many; v_gene: TRBV14; CDR3aa: CASSQTGSGSPLHF; CDR3nt: TGTGCCAGCAGCCAGACAGGGAGTGGTTCACCCCTCCACTTT
j_gene: TRBJ1-6; d_gene: TRBD1; abundance: few; v_gene: TRBV15; CDR3aa: CATSPGTVNSPLHF; CDR3nt: TGTGCCACCAGCCCAGGGACAGTAAATTCACCCCTCCACTTT
j_gene: TRBJ2-2; d_gene: NA; abundance: NA; v_gene: TRBV5-1; CDR3aa: CASSSGGVNTGELFF; CDR3nt: TGCGCCAGCAGCTCCGGTGGGGTTAACACCGGGGAGCTGTTTTTT
j_gene: TRBJ2-7; d_gene: NA; abundance: NA; v_gene: TRBV29-1; CDR3aa: CSGNRVAEPYEQYF; CDR3nt: TGCAGCGGCAACAGGGTGGCGGAACCTTACGAGCAGTACTTC
j_gene: TRBJ2-3; d_gene: TRBD2; abundance: many; v_gene: TRBV9; CDR3aa: CASSASGTPPDTQYF; CDR3nt: TGTGCCAGCAGCGCCAGCGGGACCCCGCCAGATACGCAGTATTTT
j_gene: TRBJ1-3; d_gene: NA; abundance: once; v_gene: TRBV19; CDR3aa: CASNSGNRGSSGNTIYF; CDR3nt: TGTGCCAGTAATTCTGGGAATCGGGGCTCCTCTGGAAACACCATATATTTT
j_gene: TRBJ2-2; d_gene: NA; abundance: NA; v_gene: TRBV7-9; CDR3aa: CASSREPAGTGELFF; CDR3nt: TGTGCCAGCAGTCGAGAACCAGCCGGGACCGGGGAGCTGTTTTTT
j_gene: TRBJ2-1; d_gene: TRBD2; abundance: many; v_gene: TRBV20-1; CDR3aa: CSAWAALAGSSYNEQFF; CDR3nt: TGCAGTGCCTGGGCGGCGCTAGCGGGATCCTCCTACAATGAGCAGTTCTTC
j_gene: TRBJ1-2; d_gene: TRBD1; abundance: NA; v_gene: TRBV5-1; CDR3aa: CASSFPGQGGVYTF; CDR3nt: TGCGCCAGCAGCTTCCCGGGACAGGGTGGGGTCTACACCTTC
j_gene: TRBJ2-7; d_gene: NA; abundance: NA; v_gene: TRBV2; CDR3aa: CASSEAFGRGYEQYF; CDR3nt: TGTGCCAGCAGTGAAGCATTCGGCAGGGGCTACGAGCAGTACTTC
j_gene: TRBJ2-1; d_gene: NA; abundance: NA; v_gene: TRBV15; CDR3aa: CATSRDQTPADNEQFF; CDR3nt: TGTGCCACCAGCAGAGATCAAACCCCCGCTGACAATGAGCAGTTCTTC
j_gene: TRBJ1-4; d_gene: NA; abundance: NA; v_gene: TRBV2; CDR3aa: CASGSRGGEKLFF; CDR3nt: TGTGCCAGCGGGAGCAGAGGAGGGGAAAAACTGTTTTTT
j_gene: TRBJ1-2; d_gene: NA; abundance: few; v_gene: TRBV29-1; CDR3aa: CSVEDLGRMDRYTF; CDR3nt: TGCAGCGTTGAAGATCTAGGGAGGATGGACCGCTACACCTTC
j_gene: TRBJ2-1; d_gene: TRBD2; abundance: NA; v_gene: TRBV24-1; CDR3aa: CATSPSSGRAGEQFF; CDR3nt: TGTGCCACCAGTCCTTCTAGCGGGAGGGCCGGTGAGCAGTTCTTC
j_gene: TRBJ2-1; d_gene: TRBD2; abundance: NA; v_gene: TRBV24-1; CDR3aa: CASSVETSGVNEQFF; CDR3nt: TGTGCCAGCAGTGTCGAGACTAGCGGGGTCAATGAGCAGTTCTTC
j_gene: TRBJ1-4; d_gene: NA; abundance: NA; v_gene: TRBV7-6; CDR3aa: CASSRAANREKLFF; CDR3nt: TGTGCCAGCAGCCGAGCCGCAAACAGGGAAAAACTGTTTTTT
j_gene: TRBJ1-1; d_gene: TRBD1; abundance: NA; v_gene: TRBV5-4; CDR3aa: CASRSDRGLGNTEAFF; CDR3nt: TGTGCCAGCAGGAGCGACAGGGGGCTCGGGAACACTGAAGCTTTCTTT
j_gene: TRBJ1-1; d_gene: NA; abundance: NA; v_gene: TRBV20-1; CDR3aa: CSARDPGREAFF; CDR3nt: TGCAGTGCTAGAGACCCGGGCAGGGAAGCTTTCTTT
j_gene: TRBJ2-1; d_gene: NA; abundance: many; v_gene: TRBV9; CDR3aa: CASSVGDEQFF; CDR3nt: TGTGCCAGCAGCGTAGGTGATGAGCAGTTCTTC
j_gene: TRBJ2-1; d_gene: NA; abundance: NA; v_gene: TRBV5-1; CDR3aa: CASSVGSLGAQFF; CDR3nt: TGTGCCAGCAGCGTGGGTAGCCTCGGTGCGCAGTTCTTC